The source of this TCR beta chain is a study of blood T cell repertoires in COVID-19. Which cohort a participant joined came from the clinical history participants gave. This table comes from immunoSEQ multiplex PCR, and its TCRdb copy is limited to in-frame clones, with some not included. In the table there are over 200,000 clones, approximately 90% of which are singletons. CDR3 length: 13 amino acids. Germline V gene sequence: CDR1 MNHEY, CDR2 SVGAGI. Trimming removed 6 bases at V and 3 bases at J, with 11 bases between. This receptor was obtained from a man in his late teens or twenties who had recovered from COVID-19. V gene TRBV6-5 combines with J gene TRBJ1-2; a possible D gene is TRBD1 (5 bases). Sequencing was carried out using PBMCs or T cells enriched from blood (not recorded which). The CDR3 coding sequence is TGTGCCAGCAGAGAGACAGTTCACTATGGCTACACCTTC. It codes for CASRETVHYGYTF.